Below are 19 T cell receptor beta chains sequenced from a single sample in a study of blood T cell repertoires in COVID-19. Clones were read by immunoSEQ multiplex PCR, and TCRdb kept only the in-frame ones, dropping some. The repertoire has about 190,000 clones, around 85% of them found once; the top ten carry roughly 12%. Sequenced material: peripheral blood. These receptors were obtained from a woman aged 50 to 60 with acute or convalescent COVID-19.

This clone came up a few times. The V gene is TRBV2, the J gene TRBJ2-3; 9 bases are shared with TRBD2. Germline V lookup: CDR1 SNHLY, CDR2 FYNNEI. Trimming cost V 6 bases and J 6 bases; bases outside gene matches: 10. The CDR3 covers 15 residues. As DNA, the CDR3 is TGTGCCAGCAGGGGGGGACTAGCTTACAAGGATACGCAGTATTTT. Amino acid sequence: CASRGGLAYKDTQYF.

The J gene is TRBJ1-1, the V gene TRBV30; D unresolved. The CDR3 length is 13 residues. Trimming removed 7 bases from V and 3 bases from J, with 15 bases in between. Per germline, CDR1 GTSNPN and CDR2 SVGIG (reference sequence). In DNA form, the CDR3 reads TGTGCCTCTAGTTGGGTCGGTGACACTGAAGCTTTCTTT. As protein: CASSWVGDTEAFF.

The chain links TRBV19 to TRBJ2-1; TRBD2 matches at 11 bases. Germline CDR1 reads LNHDA; CDR2 reads SQIVND (reference sequence). Trimming took 1 base from V and 1 from J; bases not matched to a gene: 6. The CDR3 has 18 amino acids. The CDR3: CASSIVVWTSGSYNEQFF. CDR3 bases: TGTGCCAGTAGTATAGTGGTTTGGACTAGCGGGTCCTACAATGAGCAGTTCTTC.

The chain employs TRBV2 and TRBJ1-5, with 8 bases aligning to TRBD1. The CDR3 loop spans 15 amino acids. Germline CDR1 SNHLY, CDR2 FYNNEI. Trimming removed 5 bases from V and 1 base from J; junction bases left unmatched: 4. CDR3 nucleotides: TGTGCCAGCAGTAGGACAGGGTACAGCAATCAGCCCCAGCATTTT. This sequence encodes CASSRTGYSNQPQHF.

V gene TRBV19 combines with J gene TRBJ2-7; 11 bases map to TRBD2. V trimming: 6 bases; J trimming: 1 base; junction bases outside the gene matches: 5. The CDR3 runs 15 residues. Germline V gene lookup returns CDR1 LNHDA and CDR2 SQIVND (reference sequence). The CDR3 protein is CASSLLAGESYEQYF. CDR3 DNA: TGTGCCAGTAGCCTACTAGCGGGGGAATCCTACGAGCAGTACTTC.

This sequence joins TRBV2 and TRBJ1-5; TRBD1 is a possible D gene (5 bases). Germline V gives CDR1 SNHLY, CDR2 FYNNEI. V lost 4 bases, J lost 5 bases, and 9 bases lay in between. The CDR3 contains 13 residues. In DNA form, the CDR3 reads TGTGCCAGCAGTGGGACATATGATCAGCCCCAGCATTTT. Its protein product is CASSGTYDQPQHF. Based on the CDR3 plus reference TRBV2 and TRBJ1-5, the full variable domain is EPEVTQTPSHQVTQMGQEVILRCVPISNHLYFYWYRQILGQKVEFLVSFYNNEISEKSEIFDDQFSVERPDGSNFTLKIRSTKLEDSAMYFCASSGTYDQPQHFGDGTRLSIL.

This clone turned up a few times. The genes are TRBV4-2 and TRBJ1-2; D may be TRBD1 (5 bases). The CDR3 totals 14 residues. The V end was cut by 1 base, the J end by 5 bases, with 11 bases between. From germline, CDR1 is LGHNA and CDR2 YNFKEQ. The CDR3 sequence is CASSQATDFYGYTF. CDR3 sequence (DNA): TGTGCCAGCAGCCAAGCGACAGACTTTTATGGCTACACCTTC.

The CDR3 protein is CASSEANSLSNQPQHF. The CDR3 DNA reads as TGTGCCAGCAGTGAAGCAAACAGTTTAAGCAATCAGCCCCAGCATTTT. This sequence joins TRBV6-1 and TRBJ1-5; D gene ambiguous. The germline gives CDR1 MNHNS, CDR2 SASEGT. The V end lost 0 bases, the J end lost 1 base, and 10 bases lay between the germline ends. The CDR3 runs 16 residues.

The V gene is TRBV2, the J gene TRBJ1-5; D gene uncertain. V was cut by 5 bases and J by 6 bases, with 11 bases left in between. The CDR3 is 13 residues long. CDR1 SNHLY and CDR2 FYNNEI come from the germline V gene. CDR3 loop: CASSTHLAQPQHF. As DNA, the CDR3 is TGTGCCAGCAGTACCCACCTGGCTCAGCCCCAGCATTTT.

V is TRBV30 and J is TRBJ1-3; possibly TRBD1 for D (6 bases). CDR1 is GTSNPN, CDR2 SVGIG, per germline (reference sequence). CDR3 size: 15 residues. Trimming shortened V by 2 bases and J by 4 bases, and 15 bases separated the two germline ends. CDR3 sequence reads: CAWSRDTPGGNTIYF. In DNA, the CDR3 is TGTGCCTGGAGTAGGGACACCCCCGGAGGAAACACCATATATTTT.

The gene calls are TRBV24-1 and TRBJ2-2, with 8 positions matching TRBD1. Germline trimming cut 10 bases from V and 2 bases from J; bases unmatched to any gene: 5. CDR1 is KGHDR, CDR2 SFDVKD, per germline. The CDR3 totals 14 residues. CDR3 sequence (DNA): TGTGCCACGGTGGGACAGGCCAACACCGGGGAGCTGTTTTTT. Protein product: CATVGQANTGELFF.

Here the CDR3 DNA reads TGTGCCAGCAGCCAAGGACACAGTAACTATGGCTACACCTTC. Amino acids: CASSQGHSNYGYTF. The chain employs TRBV3-1 (or the pseudogene TRBV3-2) and TRBJ1-2; D is ambiguous. The CDR3 contains 14 residues. The germline gives CDR1 LGHDT, CDR2 YNNKEL (reference sequence). The V end was cut by 1 base, the J end by 1 base, with 7 bases between.

CDR3 in DNA: TGTGCCAGCAGCGTCGCCCCCGGGATAACTTACGAGCAGTACTTC. Its protein product is CASSVAPGITYEQYF. This sequence joins TRBV9 and TRBJ2-7; possible D gene TRBD2, 5 bases. V lost 2 bases to trimming and J lost 4 bases, with 16 bases between them. Germline V lookup: CDR1 SGDLS, CDR2 YYNGEE. CDR3 length: 15 amino acids.

This chain links TRBV10-2 with TRBJ1-6, with 7 bases matching TRBD1. J lost 7 bases, V lost 8 bases, and 8 bases had no gene match. The CDR3 sequence is 14 residues long. Germline CDR1 WSHSY, CDR2 SAAADI. In nucleotides, the CDR3 is TGCGCCAGCTCCGCGGGACAGCAAAATTCACCCCTCCACTTT. This translates into CASSAGQQNSPLHF.

This sequence joins TRBV19 and TRBJ1-5; maybe TRBD1 (6 bases). CDR1 LNHDA and CDR2 SQIVND come from the germline V gene (reference sequence). With 5 bases removed from V and 1 base from J, the gap between germline ends came to 9 bases. The CDR3 has 14 residues. The CDR3: CASSATGSNQPQHF. The CDR3 DNA follows: TGTGCCAGTAGTGCGACAGGCAGCAATCAGCCCCAGCATTTT.

The genes are TRBV5-1 and TRBJ1-3; D may be TRBD1 (5 bases). V was cut by 0 bases and J by 2 bases, with 6 bases left in between. Germline-derived CDR1 and CDR2 are SGHRS and YFSETQ. The CDR3 totals 14 residues. The CDR3 sequence is CASSLAGTGNTIYF. CDR3 bases: TGCGCCAGCAGCTTGGCAGGGACTGGAAACACCATATATTTT.

The chain combines TRBV20-1 with TRBJ1-2; no firm D call. Looked up from germline, CDR1 is DFQATT and CDR2 is SNEGSKA (reference sequence). The V and J ends lost 3 bases and 6 bases respectively, with 14 bases between them. The CDR3 has 13 amino acids. The CDR3 DNA reads as TGCAGTGCTAGTCTTACAGCATGGAATGGCTACACCTTC. Amino acid sequence: CSASLTAWNGYTF.

The table lists this clone with a count of one. The CDR3 DNA reads TGTGCCAGTAGTAGGAGATTGACAGGGGGCAAATCACCCCTCCACTTT. This gives the protein CASSRRLTGGKSPLHF. The rearrangement uses TRBV19 and TRBJ1-6; 10 nucleotides agree with TRBD1. This CDR3 spans 16 amino acids. Germline CDR1 LNHDA, CDR2 SQIVND (reference sequence). V lost 4 bases to trimming and J lost 10 bases; unmatched junction nucleotides: 10.

The genes are TRBV5-1 and TRBJ1-1; TRBD1 aligns across 7 bases. CDR3 length equals 15 residues. J lost 3 bases, V lost 0 bases, and 5 bases had no gene match. Looked up from germline, CDR1 is SGHRS and CDR2 is YFSETQ. This chain's CDR3 is CASSLGQGIDTEAFF. The CDR3 DNA is TGCGCCAGCAGCTTGGGACAGGGCATCGACACTGAAGCTTTCTTT.